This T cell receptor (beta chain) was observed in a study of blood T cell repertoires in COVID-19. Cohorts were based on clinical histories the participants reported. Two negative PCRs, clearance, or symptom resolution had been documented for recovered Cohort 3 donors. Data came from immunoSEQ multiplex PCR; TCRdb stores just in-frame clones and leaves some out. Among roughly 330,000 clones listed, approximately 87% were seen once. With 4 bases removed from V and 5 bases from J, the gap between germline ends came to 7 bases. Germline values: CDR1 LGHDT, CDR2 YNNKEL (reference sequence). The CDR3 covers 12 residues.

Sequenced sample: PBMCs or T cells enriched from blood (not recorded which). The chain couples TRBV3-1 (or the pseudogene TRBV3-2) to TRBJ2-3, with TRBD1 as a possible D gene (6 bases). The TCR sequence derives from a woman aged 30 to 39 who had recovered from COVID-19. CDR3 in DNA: TGTGCCAGCAGCCGGACAGAAGATACGCAGTATTTT. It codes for CASSRTEDTQYF.